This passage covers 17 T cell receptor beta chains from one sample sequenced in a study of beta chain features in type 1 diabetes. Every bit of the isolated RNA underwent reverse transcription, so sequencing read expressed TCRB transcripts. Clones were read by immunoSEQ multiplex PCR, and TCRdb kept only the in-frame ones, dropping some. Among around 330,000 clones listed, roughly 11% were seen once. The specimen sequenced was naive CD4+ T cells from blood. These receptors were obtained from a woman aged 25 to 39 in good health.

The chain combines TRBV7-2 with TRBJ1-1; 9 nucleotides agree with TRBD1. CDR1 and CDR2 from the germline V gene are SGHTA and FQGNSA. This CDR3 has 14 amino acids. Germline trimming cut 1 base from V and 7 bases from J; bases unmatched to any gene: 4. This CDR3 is CASSLDRGRDEAFF. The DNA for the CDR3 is TGTGCCAGCAGCTTAGACAGGGGGCGGGATGAAGCTTTCTTT.

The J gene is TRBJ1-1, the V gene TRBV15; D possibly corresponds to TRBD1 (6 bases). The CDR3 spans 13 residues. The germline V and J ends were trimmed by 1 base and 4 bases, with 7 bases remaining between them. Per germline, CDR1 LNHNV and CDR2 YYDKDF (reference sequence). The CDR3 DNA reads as TGTGCCACCAGCAGAGCAGGGGCCACTGAAGCTTTCTTT. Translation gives CATSRAGATEAFF.

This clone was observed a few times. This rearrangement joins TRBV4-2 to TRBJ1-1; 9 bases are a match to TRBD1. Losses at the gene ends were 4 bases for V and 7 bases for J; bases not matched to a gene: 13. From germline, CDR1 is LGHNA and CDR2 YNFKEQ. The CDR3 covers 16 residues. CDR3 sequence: CASSPGTGRVLGEAFF. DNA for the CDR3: TGTGCCAGCAGCCCCGGGACAGGGAGGGTTCTGGGTGAAGCTTTCTTT.

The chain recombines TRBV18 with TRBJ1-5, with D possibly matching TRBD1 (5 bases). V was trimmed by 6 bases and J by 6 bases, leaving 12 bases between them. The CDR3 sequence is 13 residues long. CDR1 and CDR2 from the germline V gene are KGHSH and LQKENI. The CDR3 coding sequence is TGTGCCAGCTCGACGGGGGAGGGTCAGCCCCAGCATTTT. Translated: CASSTGEGQPQHF.

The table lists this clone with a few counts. As DNA, the CDR3 is TGTGCCAGCAGCCCCTTCACTAGCGGGAGTGGAGAGACCCAGTACTTC. Amino acids: CASSPFTSGSGETQYF. The chain links TRBV5-4 to TRBJ2-5, with TRBD2 matching 11 bases. The CDR3 sequence is 16 residues long. V was pared by 4 bases and J by 4 bases, with 9 bases of the junction left unmatched. CDR1 and CDR2 from the germline V gene are SGHNT and YYREEE (reference sequence).

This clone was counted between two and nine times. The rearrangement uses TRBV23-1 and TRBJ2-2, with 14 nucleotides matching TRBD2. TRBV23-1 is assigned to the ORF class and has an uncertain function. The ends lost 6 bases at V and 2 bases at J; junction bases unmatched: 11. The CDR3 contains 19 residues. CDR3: CASRPQRTSGRKNTGELFF. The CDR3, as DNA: TGCGCCAGCAGACCACAACGGACTAGCGGGAGGAAAAACACCGGGGAGCTGTTTTTT.

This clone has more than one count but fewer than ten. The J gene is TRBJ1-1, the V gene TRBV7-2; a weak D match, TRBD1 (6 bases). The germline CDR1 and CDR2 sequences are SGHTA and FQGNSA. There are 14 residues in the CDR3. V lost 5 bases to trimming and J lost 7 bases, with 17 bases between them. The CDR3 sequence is CASSPTWTANEAFF. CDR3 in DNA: TGTGCCAGCAGCCCAACCTGGACAGCGAATGAAGCTTTCTTT.

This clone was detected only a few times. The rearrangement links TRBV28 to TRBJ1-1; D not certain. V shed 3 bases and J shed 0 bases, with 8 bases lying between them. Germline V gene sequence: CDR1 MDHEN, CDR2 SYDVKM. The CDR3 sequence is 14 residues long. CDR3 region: CASSLSKMNTEAFF. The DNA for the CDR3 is TGTGCCAGCAGTTTGTCTAAGATGAACACTGAAGCTTTCTTT.

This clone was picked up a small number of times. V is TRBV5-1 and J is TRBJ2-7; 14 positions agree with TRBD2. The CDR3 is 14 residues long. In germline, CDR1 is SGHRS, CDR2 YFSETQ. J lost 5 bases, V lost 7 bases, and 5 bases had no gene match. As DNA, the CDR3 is TGCGCCAGCGGGGGACTAGCGGGAGTCCACGAGCAGTACTTC. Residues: CASGGLAGVHEQYF.

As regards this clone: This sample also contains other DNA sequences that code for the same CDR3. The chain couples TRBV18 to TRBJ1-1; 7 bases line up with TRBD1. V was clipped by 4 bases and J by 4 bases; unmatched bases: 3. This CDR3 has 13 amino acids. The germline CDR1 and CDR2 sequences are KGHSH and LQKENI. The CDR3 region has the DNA TGTGCCAGCTCACTAGACAGGGCCACTGAAGCTTTCTTT. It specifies CASSLDRATEAFF.

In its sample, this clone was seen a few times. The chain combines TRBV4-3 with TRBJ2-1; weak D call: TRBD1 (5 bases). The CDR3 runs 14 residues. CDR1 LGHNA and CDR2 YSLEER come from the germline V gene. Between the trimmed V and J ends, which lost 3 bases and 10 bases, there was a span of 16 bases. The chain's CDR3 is CASSHRYSGSEQFF. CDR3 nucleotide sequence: TGCGCCAGCAGCCACCGATATTCAGGGTCGGAGCAGTTCTTC.

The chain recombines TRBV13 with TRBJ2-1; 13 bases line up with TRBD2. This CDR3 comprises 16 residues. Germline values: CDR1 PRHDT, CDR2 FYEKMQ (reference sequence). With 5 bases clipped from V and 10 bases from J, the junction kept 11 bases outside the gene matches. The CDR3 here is CASSTSGLAGPAEQFF. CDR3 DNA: TGTGCCAGCAGCACCTCGGGACTAGCGGGACCGGCGGAGCAGTTCTTC.

The CDR3 spells CASSLVRGRKETQYF. CDR3 DNA: TGTGCCAGCAGCTTAGTCAGGGGGCGGAAAGAGACCCAGTACTTC. The chain employs TRBV11-2 and TRBJ2-5, with 8 bases matching TRBD1. Germline CDR1 reads SGHAT; CDR2 reads FQNNGV. This CDR3 spans 15 amino acids. The V gene end was trimmed by 1 base and the J gene end by 3 bases; junction bases not matched to a gene: 4.

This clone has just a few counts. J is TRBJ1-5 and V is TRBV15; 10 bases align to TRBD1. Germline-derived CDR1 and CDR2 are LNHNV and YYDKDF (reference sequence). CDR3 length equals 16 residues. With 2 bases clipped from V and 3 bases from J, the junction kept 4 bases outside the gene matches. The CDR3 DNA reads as TGTGCCACCAGCAGAACGGGACAGGGGAACAATCAGCCCCAGCATTTT. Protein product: CATSRTGQGNNQPQHF. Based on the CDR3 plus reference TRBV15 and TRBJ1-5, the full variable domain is DAMVIQNPRYQVTQFGKPVTLSCSQTLNHNVMYWYQQKSSQAPKLLFHYYDKDFNNEADTPDNFQSRRPNTSFCFLDIRSPGLGDTAMYLCATSRTGQGNNQPQHFGDGTRLSIL.

As DNA, the CDR3 is TGTGCCAGCAGCCGAAGACAGTCCAGCAATCAGCCCCAGCATTTT. This sequence encodes CASSRRQSSNQPQHF. The chain uses TRBV16 and TRBJ1-5; D possibly corresponds to TRBD1 (5 bases). Deletions cut 4 bases from V and 1 base from J, with 11 bases between. This CDR3 is built from 15 residues. The germline V gene encodes CDR1 KGHSY and CDR2 FQNENV.

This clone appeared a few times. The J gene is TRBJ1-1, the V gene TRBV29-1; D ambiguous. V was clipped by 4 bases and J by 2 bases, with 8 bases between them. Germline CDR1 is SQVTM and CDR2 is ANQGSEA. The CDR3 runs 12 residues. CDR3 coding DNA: TGCAGCGTTGGATCACATAACACTGAAGCTTTCTTT. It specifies CSVGSHNTEAFF. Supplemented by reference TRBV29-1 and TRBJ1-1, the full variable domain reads SAVISQKPSRDICQRGTSLTIQCQVDSQVTMMFWYRQQPGQSLTLIATANQGSEATYESGFVIDKFPISRPNLTFSTLTVSNMSPEDSSIYLCSVGSHNTEAFFGQGTRLTVV.

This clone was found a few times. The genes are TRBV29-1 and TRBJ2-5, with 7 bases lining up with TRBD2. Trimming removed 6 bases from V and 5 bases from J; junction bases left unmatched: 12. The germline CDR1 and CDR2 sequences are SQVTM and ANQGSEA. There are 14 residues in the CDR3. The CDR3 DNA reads TGCAGCGTCACCCTCGGACTAGTAGTTGAGACCCAGTACTTC. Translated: CSVTLGLVVETQYF.